The 21 T cell receptor beta chains reported below all come from one sample, sequenced in a study of T cell changes during pregnancy in multiple sclerosis. Sequencing used immunoSEQ multiplex PCR; TCRdb keeps in-frame clones, though not all of them. The sample shows around 63,000 clones, 85% to 95% of them seen only once. The material sequenced was CD8+ T cells from peripheral blood mononuclear cells, taken in the third trimester of pregnancy. Receptor source: a female donor in good health, enrolled as a control in a pregnancy study.

This chain links TRBV5-5 with TRBJ1-6, with TRBD1 as a possible D gene (6 bases). Germline V gene lookup returns CDR1 SGHKS and CDR2 YYEKEE (reference sequence). This CDR3 spans 16 amino acids. Trimming removed 2 bases at V and 9 bases at J, with 18 bases between. The chain's CDR3 is CASSFPSQGGFSPLHF. The CDR3 DNA reads TGTGCCAGCAGCTTTCCCTCACAGGGAGGGTTTTCACCCCTCCACTTT.

The V gene is TRBV7-9, the J gene TRBJ2-7; no definite D call. Trimming removed 3 bases from V and 7 bases from J, with 10 bases in between. CDR1 and CDR2 from the germline V gene are SEHNR and FQNEAQ (reference sequence). This CDR3 spans 12 amino acids. The CDR3 here is CASSFYTGEQYF. The CDR3, as DNA: TGTGCCAGCAGCTTTTACACGGGTGAGCAGTACTTC.

This clone appeared a single time. The rearrangement joins TRBV15 to TRBJ2-7; perhaps TRBD2 as D (7 bases). This CDR3 has 17 amino acids. CDR1 LNHNV and CDR2 YYDKDF come from the germline V gene (reference sequence). V dropped 0 bases and J dropped 1 base, with 16 bases sitting between them. The CDR3 sequence: CATSRDWGRGYSYEQYF. DNA for the CDR3: TGTGCCACCAGCAGAGATTGGGGGCGGGGGTATTCCTACGAGCAGTACTTC.

The chain has TRBV27 and TRBJ2-7; D gene ambiguous. V lost 3 bases to trimming and J lost 3 bases, with 9 bases between them. There are 13 residues in the CDR3. Germline values: CDR1 MNHEY, CDR2 SMNVEV (reference sequence). The CDR3 DNA sequence: TGTGCCAGCAGTTTTAAGGCAGGCTACGAGCAGTACTTC. Translation gives CASSFKAGYEQYF.

This clone came up once. CDR3: CASSQGRGASYEQYF. The CDR3 nucleotides are TGCGCCAGCAGCCAAGGGCGGGGGGCCTCCTACGAGCAGTACTTC. The chain joins TRBV4-3 to TRBJ2-7; 8 bases are shared with TRBD2. The CDR3 length is 15 residues. Germline CDR1 reads LGHNA; CDR2 reads YSLEER. V was pared by 1 base and J by 0 bases, with 2 bases of the junction left unmatched.

The CDR3 DNA is TGTGCCAGCAGCTTTGGCCCAACCCAGGGGGCGCCAACCTACGAGCAGTACTTC. This encodes CASSFGPTQGAPTYEQYF. The rearrangement links TRBV5-4 to TRBJ2-7, with 8 bases matching TRBD1. The V segment lost 2 bases and the J segment 2 bases; nucleotides outside the gene matches: 15. CDR1 is SGHNT and CDR2 is YYREEE in the germline V gene (reference sequence). This CDR3 is 18 amino acids long. Filled out from reference TRBV5-4 and TRBJ2-7, the complete variable domain reads ETGVTQSPTHLIKTRGQQVTLRCSSQSGHNTVSWYQQALGQGPQFIFQYYREEENGRGNFPPRFSGLQFPNYSSELNVNALELDDSALYLCASSFGPTQGAPTYEQYFGPGTRLTVT.

This rearrangement joins TRBV4-2 to TRBJ2-5, with D tentatively TRBD2 (5 bases). V lost 1 base and J 3 bases, leaving 9 bases between the germline ends. The CDR3 has 14 residues. Germline V gives CDR1 LGHNA, CDR2 YNFKEQ. DNA for the CDR3: TGTGCCAGCAGCCAAGGGGTCGGGGAAGAGACCCAGTACTTC. It specifies CASSQGVGEETQYF.

The rearrangement joins TRBV29-1 to TRBJ2-5, with 9 bases identical to TRBD1. The CDR3 is made up of 14 amino acids. The germline gives CDR1 SQVTM, CDR2 ANQGSEA. J lost 1 base, V lost 7 bases, and 7 bases had no gene match. The CDR3: CSGAPDRGQETQYF. CDR3 DNA: TGCAGCGGTGCCCCGGACAGGGGCCAAGAGACCCAGTACTTC.

V is TRBV5-8 and J is TRBJ2-7; D ambiguous. Germline CDR1 is SGHTS and CDR2 is YDEGEE. CDR3 length equals 12 residues. Between the trimmed V and J ends, which lost 5 bases and 3 bases, there was a span of 9 bases. For the CDR3, the DNA is TGTGCCAGCAGACAACAAATCTACGAGCAGTACTTC. Translated, it gives CASRQQIYEQYF.

The CDR3 region is CASSSLGGMQETQYF. The CDR3 DNA reads as TGTGCCAGCAGCTCCCTCGGGGGTATGCAAGAGACCCAGTACTTC. V usage is TRBV7-3 and J usage is TRBJ2-5; maybe TRBD2 (6 bases). Germline CDR1 and CDR2: SGHTA and FQGTGA. Between the trimmed V and J ends, which lost 4 bases and 2 bases, there was a span of 14 bases. The CDR3 is 15 residues long.

The chain is built from TRBV9 and TRBJ2-5, with D uncertain. The CDR3 has 15 residues. Trimming removed 2 bases at V and 1 base at J, with 12 bases between. Germline V lookup: CDR1 SGDLS, CDR2 YYNGEE. The chain's CDR3 is CASSVQTRIQETQYF. The CDR3 DNA is TGTGCCAGCAGCGTTCAGACAAGGATCCAAGAGACCCAGTACTTC.

The rearrangement joins TRBV4-2 to TRBJ1-6, with D perhaps matching TRBD1 (6 bases). Trimming shortened V by 1 base and J by 12 bases, and 16 bases separated the two germline ends. The CDR3 consists of 15 residues. Per the germline V gene, CDR1 is LGHNA and CDR2 is YNFKEQ. The CDR3 sequence is CASSQARRGRLPLHF. DNA of the CDR3: TGTGCCAGCAGCCAAGCACGCAGGGGTCGGTTACCCCTCCACTTT.

The chain employs TRBV7-9 and TRBJ1-5; no clear D. From germline, CDR1 is SEHNR and CDR2 FQNEAQ (reference sequence). This CDR3 comprises 15 residues. Between the trimmed V and J ends, which lost 5 bases and 4 bases, there was a span of 15 bases. The CDR3 nucleotides are TGTGCCAGCAGCGCAAATGGGCCCGGTAATCAGCCCCAGCATTTT. This gives the protein CASSANGPGNQPQHF.

This chain joins TRBV27 and TRBJ2-1; D may be TRBD2 (7 bases). CDR1 MNHEY and CDR2 SMNVEV come from the germline V gene (reference sequence). The ends were cut back, 0 bases at V and 2 bases at J, with 11 bases in the middle. CDR3 length: 16 amino acids. CDR3 in DNA: TGTGCCAGCAGTTTATCTGGGGGGGGGCCCTACAATGAGCAGTTCTTC. Translation gives CASSLSGGGPYNEQFF.

This sequence joins TRBV14 and TRBJ1-1; 9 bases map to TRBD1. The J segment lost 2 bases and the V segment lost 5 bases, leaving 12 bases of the junction unmatched. Germline V gives CDR1 SGHDN, CDR2 FVKESK. The CDR3 has 17 amino acids. CDR3 DNA sequence: TGTGCCAGCAGCTCGGGACAGGGAGGGATAGTCAACACTGAAGCTTTCTTT. Amino acid sequence: CASSSGQGGIVNTEAFF.

This clone was detected only once. This chain uses TRBV11-3 with TRBJ2-3; 11 bases align to TRBD2. This CDR3 is built from 15 residues. Losses at the gene ends were 5 bases for V and 4 bases for J; bases not matched to a gene: 5. Germline V gene lookup returns CDR1 SGHNT and CDR2 YENEEA. This chain's CDR3 is CASSTTSGGPDTQYF. For the CDR3, the DNA is TGTGCCAGCAGCACCACTAGCGGGGGTCCAGATACGCAGTATTTT.

The chain is built from TRBV9 and TRBJ2-1; D may be TRBD1 (6 bases). Trimming cost V 4 bases and J 5 bases, with 16 bases left between them. CDR3 length equals 15 residues. Germline lookup yields CDR1 SGDLS and CDR2 YYNGEE. CDR3 DNA sequence: TGTGCCAGCAGCCCAACAGGGACGGGGAACAATGAGCAGTTCTTC. This encodes CASSPTGTGNNEQFF.

The chain recombines TRBV27 with TRBJ2-2; the D gene is possibly TRBD2 (5 bases). The germline V gene encodes CDR1 MNHEY and CDR2 SMNVEV (reference sequence). Trimming pared 7 bases from V and 0 bases from J, leaving 6 bases between. This CDR3 has 13 residues. Written as DNA, the CDR3 is TGTGCCAGCAAGAGGGCGAACACCGGGGAGCTGTTTTTT. This translates into CASKRANTGELFF.

The rearrangement joins TRBV13 to TRBJ2-3; the D gene is possibly TRBD2 (6 bases). Per the germline V gene, CDR1 is PRHDT and CDR2 is FYEKMQ (reference sequence). The CDR3 is made up of 16 amino acids. V shed 7 bases and J shed 2 bases, with 19 bases lying between them. CDR3 in amino acids: CASISYRDFDTDTQYF. The CDR3 DNA follows: TGTGCCAGCATCTCCTACCGGGACTTCGACACAGATACGCAGTATTTT.

A note on this clone: This CDR3 is also generated by other DNA sequences in the sample. This sequence joins TRBV19 and TRBJ2-1; D might be TRBD1 (6 bases). CDR3 size: 13 residues. The V and J ends lost 6 bases and 4 bases respectively, with 10 bases between them. In germline, CDR1 is LNHDA, CDR2 SQIVND (reference sequence). In nucleotides, the CDR3 is TGTGCCAGTAGCCGTACAGGGTACAATGAGCAGTTCTTC. This sequence encodes CASSRTGYNEQFF.

The chain uses TRBV6-5 and TRBJ2-7; 7 bases fit TRBD1. J lost 2 bases, V lost 4 bases, and 8 bases had no gene match. This CDR3 has 15 residues. Per germline, CDR1 MNHEY and CDR2 SVGAGI. CDR3 DNA: TGTGCCAGCAGTTCCCCGACAGGGATCCCCTACGAGCAGTACTTC. Protein: CASSSPTGIPYEQYF.